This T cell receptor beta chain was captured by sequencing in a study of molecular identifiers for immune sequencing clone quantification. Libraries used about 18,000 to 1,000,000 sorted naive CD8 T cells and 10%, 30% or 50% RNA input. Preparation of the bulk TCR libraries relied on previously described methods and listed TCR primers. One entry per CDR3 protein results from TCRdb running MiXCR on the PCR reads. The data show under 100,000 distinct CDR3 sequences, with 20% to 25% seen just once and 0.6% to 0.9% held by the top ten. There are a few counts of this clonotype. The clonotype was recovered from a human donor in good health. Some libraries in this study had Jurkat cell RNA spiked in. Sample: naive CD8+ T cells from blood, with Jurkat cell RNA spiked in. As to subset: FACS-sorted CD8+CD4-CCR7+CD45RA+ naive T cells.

CDR3 sequence reads: CSARASSYEQYF. CDR3 coding DNA: TGCAGTGCCAGGGCCAGCTCCTACGAGCAGTACTTC. The gene calls are TRBV20-1 and TRBJ2-7; maybe TRBD1 (5 bases). Germline CDR1 is DFQATT and CDR2 is SNEGSKA (reference sequence). V lost 6 bases to trimming and J lost 0 bases, with 9 bases between them. The CDR3 consists of 12 residues.